Shown below are 19 T cell receptor beta chains from a single sample sequenced in a study of shared clonotypes between healthy human individuals. Naive CD8 cells lacked CD45RO and underwent positive selection for CCR7, leaving out terminally differentiated effector memory CD45RA+ cells. Clones were read by immunoSEQ multiplex PCR, and TCRdb kept only the in-frame ones, dropping some. The top ten clones hold around 1.8% of a sample with about 1.9 million clones, 80% to 95% of them seen once. The sequencing input was naive CD8+ T cells from PBMCs. The receptors originated from a man between 18 and 29 years old in good health. Some clones in this sample may be carry-over from other donors' samples.

The count of this clone is one. The chain has TRBV4-1 and TRBJ1-2, with no clear D. Germline lookup yields CDR1 MGHRA and CDR2 YSYEKL. The CDR3 sequence is 14 residues long. Between the trimmed V and J ends, which lost 0 bases and 0 bases, there was a span of 5 bases. The CDR3 sequence is CASSQEFANYGYTF. Here the CDR3 DNA reads TGCGCCAGCAGCCAAGAGTTTGCTAACTATGGCTACACCTTC.

The rearrangement links TRBV19 to TRBJ2-2; D perhaps matches TRBD2 (6 bases). Germline V CDR1 and CDR2: LNHDA, SQIVND (reference sequence). Trimming removed 8 bases from V and 0 bases from J, with 16 bases in between. This CDR3 is 16 amino acids long. The CDR3 sequence: CASRPVRETNTGELFF. The CDR3 DNA sequence: TGTGCCAGTCGCCCTGTCCGGGAGACGAACACCGGGGAGCTGTTTTTT. Combining the CDR3 with reference TRBV19 and TRBJ2-2 gives the whole variable domain DGGITQSPKYLFRKEGQNVTLSCEQNLNHDAMYWYRQDPGQGLRLIYYSQIVNDFQKGDIAEGYSVSREKKESFPLTVTSAQKNPTAFYLCASRPVRETNTGELFFGEGSRLTVL.

The count of this clone is one. The V call is TRBV9, the J call TRBJ1-4; the D is unclear. The V and J ends lost 1 base and 1 base respectively, with 14 bases between them. The CDR3 has 17 residues. Germline lookup yields CDR1 SGDLS and CDR2 YYNGEE. The CDR3 reads CASSVSPQTGTNEKLFF. CDR3 nucleotides: TGTGCCAGCAGCGTAAGCCCACAAACTGGAACTAATGAAAAACTGTTTTTT.

The rearrangement links TRBV10-3 to TRBJ2-7, with D perhaps TRBD1 or TRBD2 (5 bases each). CDR3 length equals 13 residues. Per germline, CDR1 ENHRY and CDR2 SYGVKD. Trimming shortened V by 4 bases and J by 0 bases, and 7 bases separated the two germline ends. This CDR3 reads CAISGDGSYEQYF. CDR3 DNA: TGTGCCATCAGTGGGGACGGCTCCTACGAGCAGTACTTC.

This sequence joins TRBV6-5 and TRBJ1-2; possibly TRBD1 for D (5 bases). The V end was cut by 6 bases, the J end by 7 bases, with 15 bases between. Germline CDR1 reads MNHEY; CDR2 reads SVGAGI. The CDR3 covers 13 residues. The CDR3 DNA reads as TGTGCCAGCAGCTACGGTCCAGGGAGTGGCTACACCTTC. It translates to CASSYGPGSGYTF.

This chain links TRBV27 with TRBJ2-3; D may be TRBD1 (6 bases). The CDR3 consists of 14 residues. Germline V CDR1 and CDR2: MNHEY, SMNVEV (reference sequence). Trimming shortened V by 8 bases and J by 6 bases, and 18 bases separated the two germline ends. The CDR3 bases are TGTGCCAGCCATCCGGACAGCCGACAGGATACGCAGTATTTT. Its protein product is CASHPDSRQDTQYF.

With regard to this clone: Other DNA sequences in the sample encode the same CDR3. The rearrangement links TRBV27 to TRBJ1-2; possible D gene TRBD1, 5 bases. The CDR3 loop spans 13 amino acids. The V and J ends lost 3 bases and 7 bases respectively, with 12 bases between them. Germline V gene lookup returns CDR1 MNHEY and CDR2 SMNVEV (reference sequence). DNA of the CDR3: TGTGCCAGCAGTTTGGGGCAGGGTGGTGGCTACACCTTC. Encoded protein: CASSLGQGGGYTF.

The table lists this clone with a count of one. The chain couples TRBV2 to TRBJ2-7, with 9 bases matching TRBD1. Germline V gene sequence: CDR1 SNHLY, CDR2 FYNNEI. J gave up 4 bases and V 6 bases, and 4 bases lay outside the gene matches. The CDR3 is made up of 13 amino acids. CDR3 bases: TGTGCCAGCAGGCCGGGACAGGGATACGAGCAGTACTTC. This gives the protein CASRPGQGYEQYF.

Notes on this clone: The same CDR3 is also encoded by other DNA sequences in this sample. The chain employs TRBV7-9 and TRBJ2-1, with D uncertain. Germline CDR1 SEHNR, CDR2 FQNEAQ (reference sequence). V dropped 1 base and J dropped 9 bases, with 4 bases sitting between them. CDR3 length: 11 residues. The CDR3 region has the DNA TGTGCCAGCAGCTTAGGGTTTGAGCAGTTCTTC. Protein sequence: CASSLGFEQFF.

This chain joins TRBV5-4 and TRBJ2-6; D may be TRBD2 (6 bases). Trimming stripped 1 base from V and 0 bases from J, with 17 bases between. CDR1 SGHNT and CDR2 YYREEE come from the germline V gene (reference sequence). CDR3 length: 19 amino acids. CDR3 amino acids: CASSLNGGLRNSGANVLTF. The CDR3, as DNA: TGTGCCAGCAGCTTGAACGGGGGACTGCGAAACTCTGGGGCCAACGTCCTGACTTTC.

This clone was recorded once. The rearrangement uses TRBV7-9 and TRBJ2-3; a possible D gene is TRBD2 (6 bases). In germline, CDR1 is SEHNR, CDR2 FQNEAQ (reference sequence). Trimming stripped 2 bases from V and 2 bases from J, with 11 bases between. The CDR3 is 15 amino acids. CDR3: CASSLLGGDTDTQYF. CDR3 nucleotides: TGTGCCAGCAGCTTATTGGGAGGAGACACAGATACGCAGTATTTT. Full variable domain (remainder filled in from reference TRBV7-9 and TRBJ2-3): DTGVSQNPRHKITKRGQNVTFRCDPISEHNRLYWYRQTLGQGPEFLTYFQNEAQLEKSRLLSDRFSAERPKGSFSTLEIQRTEQGDSAMYLCASSLLGGDTDTQYFGPGTRLTVL.

This chain uses TRBV7-9 with TRBJ1-2; possible D gene TRBD1, 5 bases. Per the germline V gene, CDR1 is SEHNR and CDR2 is FQNEAQ (reference sequence). This CDR3 contains 15 residues. Trimming stripped 1 base from V and 4 bases from J, with 13 bases between. DNA of the CDR3: TGTGCCAGCAGCTTAGTGGGTCCGGGGCTCTATGGCTACACCTTC. Protein: CASSLVGPGLYGYTF.

This clone occurred once. The chain couples TRBV4-3 to TRBJ1-4; no firm D call. The CDR3 extends over 13 amino acids. V lost 1 base, J lost 6 bases, and 6 bases lay in between. Germline V gives CDR1 LGHNA, CDR2 YSLEER. The CDR3 DNA reads as TGCGCCAGCAGCCAAGTTCTTGATGAAAAACTGTTTTTT. Protein product: CASSQVLDEKLFF.

A single count supports this clone. At one boundary the junction diverges from the germline segment, which might be a read error. This chain connects TRBV15 to TRBJ2-7, with 7 bases matching TRBD2. The length of the CDR3 is 16 residues. The V gene's germline CDR1 is LNHNV and CDR2 YYDKDF (reference sequence). CDR3 nucleotide sequence: TGTGCCACCAGCGGAGAGGGGAGCGGGGCCTCCTACGAGCAGTACTTC. Residues: CATSGEGSGASYEQYF.

The chain has TRBV6-1 and TRBJ2-7; 7 nucleotides align to TRBD1. The J segment lost 4 bases and the V segment lost 0 bases, leaving 9 bases of the junction unmatched. The V gene's germline CDR1 is MNHNS and CDR2 SASEGT. CDR3 size: 16 residues. The DNA of the CDR3 is TGTGCCAGCAGTGAAGCACTACCCAGGGGGTGGTACGAGCAGTACTTC. It is translated as CASSEALPRGWYEQYF.

This chain connects TRBV9 to TRBJ1-1, with D perhaps TRBD1 (5 bases). The CDR3 runs 15 residues. Trimming took 4 bases from V and 8 from J, leaving 21 bases between them. The germline V gene encodes CDR1 SGDLS and CDR2 YYNGEE. CDR3 residues: CASSPGGGGEVEAFF. The CDR3 DNA is TGTGCCAGCAGCCCTGGGGGAGGAGGTGAAGTGGAAGCTTTCTTT. Drawing the rest from reference TRBV9 and TRBJ1-1, the complete variable domain is DSGVTQTPKHLITATGQRVTLRCSPRSGDLSVYWYQQSLDQGLQFLIQYYNGEERAKGNILERFSAQQFPDLHSELNLSSLELGDSALYFCASSPGGGGEVEAFFGQGTRLTVV.

A remark on this clone: The sample holds other DNA sequences that translate to the same CDR3. The gene calls are TRBV7-9 and TRBJ2-7; 7 positions match TRBD2. The V gene end was trimmed by 0 bases and the J gene end by 1 base; junction bases not matched to a gene: 0. Germline loops: CDR1 SEHNR, CDR2 FQNEAQ (reference sequence). The CDR3 is 14 amino acids. CDR3 DNA sequence: TGTGCCAGCAGCTTAGCGGGAGGGTCCTACGAGCAGTACTTC. Residues: CASSLAGGSYEQYF. Together with reference TRBV7-9 and TRBJ2-7, the CDR3 gives the full variable domain: DTGVSQNPRHKITKRGQNVTFRCDPISEHNRLYWYRQTLGQGPEFLTYFQNEAQLEKSRLLSDRFSAERPKGSFSTLEIQRTEQGDSAMYLCASSLAGGSYEQYFGPGTRLTVT.

This chain connects TRBV6-1 to TRBJ1-1; tentatively, D is TRBD1 (6 bases). The CDR3 has 13 amino acids. Germline assignment: CDR1 MNHNS and CDR2 SASEGT. Trimming took off 4 bases at V and 11 bases at J, with 17 bases between the two ends. CDR3 protein: CASSVNRAGEAFF. The CDR3 nucleotides are TGTGCCAGCAGTGTAAACAGGGCCGGAGAGGCTTTCTTT.

The chain carries TRBV6-5 and TRBJ1-5; 7 bases agree with TRBD1. V lost 5 bases to trimming and J lost 3 bases; unmatched junction nucleotides: 4. CDR1 and CDR2 from the germline V gene are MNHEY and SVGAGI. The CDR3 is 14 residues long. The CDR3 DNA sequence: TGTGCCAGCAGTGCCGGACAGGACAATCAGCCCCAGCATTTT. Encoded protein: CASSAGQDNQPQHF.